The subject of this entry is one T cell receptor beta chain. It lacks a known antigen. Per-base quality was not reported, and no clone a single base away is much larger than it. This sample was included in a study of early T cells in non-severe SARS-CoV-2 infection (dated by TCRdb to the early 2020s). Describing the broader study: Bulk RNA from unsorted whole blood was used for TCR sequencing, so alpha and beta chains could not be paired. Study-level results and caveats: VDJdb matching was skewed toward anti-spike CD8 responses and likely underestimated virus-specific expansions by missing private and CD4 specificities.

The germline V gene encodes CDR1 DFQATT and CDR2 SNEGSKA (reference sequence). The CDR3 goes from the cysteine to the phenylalanine over 15 residues. Solely the CDR3 DNA is kept, with 45 bases framed from the first base. Relative to germline, V is 2 bases shorter and J is 2 bases shorter, with 12 bases between their ends. The library was obtained by 5' RACE. Sequencing took place on a NextSeq 500. The TCR library protocol attached unique molecular identifiers to individual cDNA molecules to correct for sequencing error and PCR bias. TCR alpha and beta chains were both sequenced, and the abundances of alpha and beta sequences in each sample were closely correlated with each other. In the authors' own workflow: Decombinator V4 was used to annotate the V gene, J gene and CDR3 of the TCR sequences. Expanded TCRs were defined as changing significantly between any two time points under a Poisson model with p below 0.0001. TCR abundances were normalised to the total number of TCRs sequenced per sample and were expressed as counts per million. TRAV1-2 paired with TRAJ12, TRAJ20 or TRAJ33 defined MAIT TCRs, while TRAV10 paired with TRAJ18 defined iNKT TCRs. A search of VDJdb, accessed on 1 November 2021, was run for TCRs annotated to CMV, EBV and SARS-CoV-2, with TCRs annotated for multiple antigens excluded. TCRdb's own reprocessing of the public reads used fastp at Q25 and MiXCR and kept productive beta chains. One record per CDR3 amino acid sequence lists the most common genes and DNA. The V and J calls follow TCRdb's processing rather than the paper's. The sample records roughly 120,000 distinct CDR3 sequences, 15% of which are singletons. 21% of the sample goes to the ten largest clones.

This was a case-control study nested in a cohort of healthcare workers in London, UK, who had nasopharyngeal swab PCR tests and blood samples taken every week. Healthcare workers were recruited between 23 and 31 March 2020, during the week of the UK lockdown, and were followed weekly for up to roughly 16 weeks. The sequenced sample consisted of whole blood. This sequence uses TRBV20-1 and TRBJ2-2; D gene: possibly TRBD1, on 6 matching bases. The receptor was isolated from an adult who was a healthcare worker with PCR-confirmed SARS-CoV-2 infection or an uninfected control (not recorded which). The CDR3 region has the sequence CSARPWDINTGELFF. The bases are TGCAGTGCTAGACCATGGGACATTAACACCGGGGAGCTGTTTTTT.